This record covers a single T cell receptor (beta chain). Its specificity is unknown. This sample was included in a study of CXCR3-negative and CXCR3-positive naive CD8 T cells. Study-wide findings and caveats: Comparably high diversity marked both naive subsets, whereas memory CD8+ cells had much lower diversity.

Carrying UMI labels, the TRB cDNA libraries were prepared through 5' RACE. TCRdb derives one entry per CDR3 protein from the 5' RACE reads, leaving out DNA. This table holds 100,000 to 150,000 distinct CDR3 sequences. This CDR3 has 12 amino acids. Germline CDR1 SGDLS, CDR2 YYNGEE. The chain employs TRBV9 and TRBJ2-2; TCRdb names TRBD2, which stays unverified in the absence of DNA. The sequenced sample consisted of naive CXCR3- CD8+ T cells from blood. Subset denoted: CD45RO-CCR7+CD27+CD95- naive CD8+ T cells lacking CXCR3 (TNR3-). The receptor was derived from a human donor in good health. Some clones in this sample may be carry-over from other donors' samples. CDR3 amino acids: CASSWGDGELFF. The variable domain in full, completed from reference TRBV9 and TRBJ2-2, reads DSGVTQTPKHLITATGQRVTLRCSPRSGDLSVYWYQQSLDQGLQFLIQYYNGEERAKGNILERFSAQQFPDLHSELNLSSLELGDSALYFCASSWGDGELFFGEGSRLTVL.